This T cell receptor (beta chain) was captured by sequencing in a study of blood T cell repertoires in COVID-19. Profiling relied on immunoSEQ multiplex PCR, and the TCRdb table lists in-frame clones only, not all of them. The sample includes 200,000 to 300,000 clones, about 89% of them seen just once. The CDR3 spans 14 residues. CDR1 and CDR2 (germline): SGHNT, YENEEA. The V gene lost 5 bases and the J gene lost 4 bases, with 12 bases spanning the gap. Source material: PBMCs or T cells enriched from blood (not recorded which). This receptor was identified in a woman younger than 30 who had recovered from COVID-19. The gene calls are TRBV11-3 and TRBJ1-3; D is ambiguous. CDR3 loop: CASSPSTVGNTIYF. The CDR3 nucleotides read TGTGCCAGCAGCCCCTCGACTGTCGGAAACACCATATATTTT.